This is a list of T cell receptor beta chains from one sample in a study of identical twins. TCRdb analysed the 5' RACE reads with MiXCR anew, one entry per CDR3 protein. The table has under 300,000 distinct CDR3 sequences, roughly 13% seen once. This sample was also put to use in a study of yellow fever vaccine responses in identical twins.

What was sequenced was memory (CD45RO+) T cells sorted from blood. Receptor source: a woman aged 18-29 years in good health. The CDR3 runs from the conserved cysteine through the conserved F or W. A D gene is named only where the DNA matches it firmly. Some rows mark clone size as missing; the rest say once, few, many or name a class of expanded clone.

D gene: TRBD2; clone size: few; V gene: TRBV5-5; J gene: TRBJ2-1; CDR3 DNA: TGTGCCAGCAGCTTGCGGCTAGCGGGAGGATCCTACAATGAGCAGTTCTTC; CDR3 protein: CASSLRLAGGSYNEQFF
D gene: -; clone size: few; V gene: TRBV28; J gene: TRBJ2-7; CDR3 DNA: TGTGCCAGCAGGGGGGACTTTGCCTACGAGCAGTACTTC; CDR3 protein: CASRGDFAYEQYF
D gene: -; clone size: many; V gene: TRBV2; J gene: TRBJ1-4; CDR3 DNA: TGTGCCAGCAAGGGGACCAGCACAACTAATGAAAAACTGTTTTTT; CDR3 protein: CASKGTSTTNEKLFF
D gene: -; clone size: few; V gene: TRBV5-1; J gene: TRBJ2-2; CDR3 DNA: TGCGCCAGCAGCCCAAACACGAACACCGGGGAGCTGTTTTTT; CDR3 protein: CASSPNTNTGELFF
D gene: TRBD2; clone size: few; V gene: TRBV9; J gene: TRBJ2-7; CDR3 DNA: TGTGCCAGCAGCGTGGGGGGACTAGCGGGGGATTACGAGCAGTACTTC; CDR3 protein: CASSVGGLAGDYEQYF
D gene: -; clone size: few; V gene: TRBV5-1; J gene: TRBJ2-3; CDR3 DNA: TGCGCCAGCAGCTTGGAGGCCACGAGCACAGATACGCAGTATTTT; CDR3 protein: CASSLEATSTDTQYF
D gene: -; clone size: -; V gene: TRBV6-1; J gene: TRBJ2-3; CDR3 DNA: TGTGCCAGCAGCGCAACTTCAGGGGCCAGCACAGATACGCAGTATTTT; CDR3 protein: CASSATSGASTDTQYF
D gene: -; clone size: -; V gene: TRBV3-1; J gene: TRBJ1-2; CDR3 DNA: TGTGCCAGCAGCCAAGATCATCGGCGCAGCACGTATGGCTACACCTTC; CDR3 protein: CASSQDHRRSTYGYTF
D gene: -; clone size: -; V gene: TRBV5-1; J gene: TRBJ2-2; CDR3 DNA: TGCGCCAGCAGCTTGGGGTCTATCCCCACCGGGGAGCTGTTTTTT; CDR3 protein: CASSLGSIPTGELFF
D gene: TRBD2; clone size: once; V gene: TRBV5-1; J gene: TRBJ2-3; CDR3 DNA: TGCGCCAGCAGCCCACCATTAGCGGGGGGCAGTACAGATACGCAGTATTTT; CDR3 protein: CASSPPLAGGSTDTQYF
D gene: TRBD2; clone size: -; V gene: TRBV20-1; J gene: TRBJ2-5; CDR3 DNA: TGCAGTGCTAGTAGCGGGGGGGCACAAGAGACCCAGTACTTC; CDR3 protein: CSASSGGAQETQYF
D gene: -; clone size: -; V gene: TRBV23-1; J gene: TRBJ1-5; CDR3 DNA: TGCGCCAGCCCTGGGGAGGTAGAACCATTGTGTGGCAATCAGCCCCAGCATTTT; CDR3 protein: CASPGEVEPLCGNQPQHF
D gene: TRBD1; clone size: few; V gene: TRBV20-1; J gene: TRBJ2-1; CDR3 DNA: TGCAGTGCTAGGCCAGGGACAGGAAAAAGGGCCTACAATGAGCAGTTCTTC; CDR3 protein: CSARPGTGKRAYNEQFF
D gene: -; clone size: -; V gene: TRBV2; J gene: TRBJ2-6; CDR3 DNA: TGTGCCAGCAGTGTTGGAACATCTGGGGCCAACGTCCTGACTTTC; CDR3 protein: CASSVGTSGANVLTF
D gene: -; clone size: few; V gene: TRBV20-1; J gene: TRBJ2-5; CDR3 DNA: TGCAGTGCTATGGGGCACAGGAGGTACCAAGAGACCCAGTACTTC; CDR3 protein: CSAMGHRRYQETQYF
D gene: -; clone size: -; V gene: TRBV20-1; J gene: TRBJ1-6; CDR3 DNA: TGCAGTGCTAGAAAGATGGCCCGGGATTCACCCCTCCACTTT; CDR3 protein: CSARKMARDSPLHF
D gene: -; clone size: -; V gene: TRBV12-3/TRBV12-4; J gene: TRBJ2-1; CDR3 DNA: TGTGCCAGCCAGACGGGGGTAAGATCCTACAATGAGCAGTTCTTC; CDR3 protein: CASQTGVRSYNEQFF
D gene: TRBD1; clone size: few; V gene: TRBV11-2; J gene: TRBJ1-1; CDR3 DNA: TGTGCCAGCAGCTTGGGGACAGGGGGCCGGGAAGCTTTCTTT; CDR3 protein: CASSLGTGGREAFF
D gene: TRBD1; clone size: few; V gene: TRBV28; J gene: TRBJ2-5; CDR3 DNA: TGTGCCAGCAGTCACCCTCGTCCAGGGGGCGAGGAGACCCAGTACTTC; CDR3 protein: CASSHPRPGGEETQYF
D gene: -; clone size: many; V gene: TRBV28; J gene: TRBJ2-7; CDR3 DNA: TGTGCCAGCAATGAGACACCCTTCTCCTACGAGCAGTACTTC; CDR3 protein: CASNETPFSYEQYF